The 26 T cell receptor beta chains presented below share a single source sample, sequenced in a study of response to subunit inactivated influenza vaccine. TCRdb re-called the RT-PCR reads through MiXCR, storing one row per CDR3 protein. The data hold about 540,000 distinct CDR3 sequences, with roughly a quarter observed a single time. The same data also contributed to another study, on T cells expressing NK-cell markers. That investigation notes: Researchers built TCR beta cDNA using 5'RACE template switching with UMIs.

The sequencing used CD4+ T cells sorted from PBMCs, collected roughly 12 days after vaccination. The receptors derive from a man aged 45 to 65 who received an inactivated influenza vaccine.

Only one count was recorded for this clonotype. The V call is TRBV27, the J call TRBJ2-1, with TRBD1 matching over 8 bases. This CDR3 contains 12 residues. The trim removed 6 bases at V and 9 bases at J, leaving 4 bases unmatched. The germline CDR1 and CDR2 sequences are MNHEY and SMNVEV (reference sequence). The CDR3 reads CASRDRVREQFF. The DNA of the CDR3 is TGTGCCAGCAGGGACAGGGTACGTGAGCAGTTCTTC.

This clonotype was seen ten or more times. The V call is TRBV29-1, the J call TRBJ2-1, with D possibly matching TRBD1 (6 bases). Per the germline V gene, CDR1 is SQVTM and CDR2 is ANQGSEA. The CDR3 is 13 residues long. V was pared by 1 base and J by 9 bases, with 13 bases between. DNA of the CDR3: TGCAGCGTTGAAGGTTTTCAGGGGTTTGAGCAGTTCTTC. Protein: CSVEGFQGFEQFF.

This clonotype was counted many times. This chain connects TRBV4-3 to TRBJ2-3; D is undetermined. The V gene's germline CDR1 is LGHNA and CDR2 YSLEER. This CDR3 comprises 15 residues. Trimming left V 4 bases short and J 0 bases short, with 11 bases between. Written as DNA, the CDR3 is TGCGCCAGCAGCCCTATACACGCTAGCACAGATACGCAGTATTTT. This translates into CASSPIHASTDTQYF.

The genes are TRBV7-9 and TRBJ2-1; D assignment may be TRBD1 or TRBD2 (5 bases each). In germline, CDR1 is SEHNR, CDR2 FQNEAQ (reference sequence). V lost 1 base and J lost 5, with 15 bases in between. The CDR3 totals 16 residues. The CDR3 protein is CASSLVEGLGNNEQFF. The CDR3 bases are TGTGCCAGCAGCTTAGTTGAGGGGCTGGGCAACAATGAGCAGTTCTTC.

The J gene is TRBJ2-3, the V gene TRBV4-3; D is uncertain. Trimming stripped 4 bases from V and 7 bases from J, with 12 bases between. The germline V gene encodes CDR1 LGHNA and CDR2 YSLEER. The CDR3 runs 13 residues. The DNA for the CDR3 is TGCGCCAGCAGCCCAACGGAACGCAATACGCAGTATTTT. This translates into CASSPTERNTQYF.

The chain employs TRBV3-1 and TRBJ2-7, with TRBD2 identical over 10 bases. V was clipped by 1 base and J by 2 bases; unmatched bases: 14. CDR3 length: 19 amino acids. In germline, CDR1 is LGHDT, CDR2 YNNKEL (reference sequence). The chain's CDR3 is CASSQAGLAMGYRAYEQYF. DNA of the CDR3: TGTGCCAGCAGCCAAGCGGGACTAGCGATGGGGTATAGAGCCTACGAGCAGTACTTC.

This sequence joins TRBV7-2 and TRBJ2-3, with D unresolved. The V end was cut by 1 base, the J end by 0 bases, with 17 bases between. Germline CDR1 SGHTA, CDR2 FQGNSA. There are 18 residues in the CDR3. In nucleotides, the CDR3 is TGTGCCAGCAGCTTAGTCGCTTCTGGGCGACCTAGCACAGATACGCAGTATTTT. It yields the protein CASSLVASGRPSTDTQYF.

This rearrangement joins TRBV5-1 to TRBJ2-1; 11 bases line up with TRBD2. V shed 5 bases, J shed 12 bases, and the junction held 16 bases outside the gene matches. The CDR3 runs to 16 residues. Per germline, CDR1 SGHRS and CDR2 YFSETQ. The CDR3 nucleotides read TGCGCCAGCAGTTCCGGGCGCGGGCTAGCGGGGGGCGGGCAGTTCTTC. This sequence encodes CASSSGRGLAGGGQFF.

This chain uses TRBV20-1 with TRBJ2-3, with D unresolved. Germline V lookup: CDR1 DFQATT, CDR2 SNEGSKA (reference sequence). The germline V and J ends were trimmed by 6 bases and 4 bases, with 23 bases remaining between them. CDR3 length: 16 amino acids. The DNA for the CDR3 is TGCAGTGCCCCATTCGCACCATTTAACCGTCCAGATACGCAGTATTTT. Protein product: CSAPFAPFNRPDTQYF.

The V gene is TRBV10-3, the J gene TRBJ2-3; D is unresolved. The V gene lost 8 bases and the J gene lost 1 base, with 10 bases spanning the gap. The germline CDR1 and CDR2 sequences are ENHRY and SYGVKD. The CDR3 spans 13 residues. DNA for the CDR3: TGTGCCATCGCTGAACCGGGCACAGATACGCAGTATTTT. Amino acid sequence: CAIAEPGTDTQYF.

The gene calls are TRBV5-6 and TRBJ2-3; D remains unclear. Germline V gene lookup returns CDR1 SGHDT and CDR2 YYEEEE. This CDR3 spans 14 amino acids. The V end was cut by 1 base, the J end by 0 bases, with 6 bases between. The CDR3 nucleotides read TGTGCCAGCAGCTTGACTACTAGCACAGATACGCAGTATTTT. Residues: CASSLTTSTDTQYF.

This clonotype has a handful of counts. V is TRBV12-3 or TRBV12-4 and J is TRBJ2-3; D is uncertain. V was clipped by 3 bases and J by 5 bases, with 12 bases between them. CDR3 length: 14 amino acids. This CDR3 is CASSFSRAGDTQYF. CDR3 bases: TGTGCCAGCAGTTTCTCACGAGCAGGAGATACGCAGTATTTT.

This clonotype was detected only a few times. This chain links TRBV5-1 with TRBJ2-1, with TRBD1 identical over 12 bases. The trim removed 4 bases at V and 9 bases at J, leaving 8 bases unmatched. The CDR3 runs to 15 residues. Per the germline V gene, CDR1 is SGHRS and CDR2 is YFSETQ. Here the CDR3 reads CASSRGQGAGGEQFF. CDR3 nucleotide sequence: TGCGCCAGCAGCCGGGGACAGGGGGCAGGGGGTGAGCAGTTCTTC.

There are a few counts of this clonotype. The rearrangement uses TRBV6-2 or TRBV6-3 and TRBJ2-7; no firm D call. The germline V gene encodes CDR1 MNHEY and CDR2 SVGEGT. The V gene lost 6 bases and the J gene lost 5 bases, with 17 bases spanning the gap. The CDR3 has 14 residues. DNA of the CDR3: TGTGCCAGCAGCCAAGCGAGAGAGGTCCACGAGCAGTACTTC. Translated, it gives CASSQAREVHEQYF.

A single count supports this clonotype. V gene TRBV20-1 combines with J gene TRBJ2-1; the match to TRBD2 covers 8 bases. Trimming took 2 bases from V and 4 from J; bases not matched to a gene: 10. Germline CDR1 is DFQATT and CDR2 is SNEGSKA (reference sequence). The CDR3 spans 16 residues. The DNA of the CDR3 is TGCAGTGCTAGAACCCCTTTAGCGGGGTTTTACAATGAGCAGTTCTTC. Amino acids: CSARTPLAGFYNEQFF.

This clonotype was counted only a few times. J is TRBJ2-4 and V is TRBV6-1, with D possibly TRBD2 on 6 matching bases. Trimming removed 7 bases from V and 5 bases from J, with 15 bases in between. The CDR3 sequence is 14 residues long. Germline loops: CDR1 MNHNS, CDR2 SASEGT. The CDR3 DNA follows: TGTGCCAGCACCAGCGGGCGATTCCAAAACATTCAGTACTTC. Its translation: CASTSGRFQNIQYF.

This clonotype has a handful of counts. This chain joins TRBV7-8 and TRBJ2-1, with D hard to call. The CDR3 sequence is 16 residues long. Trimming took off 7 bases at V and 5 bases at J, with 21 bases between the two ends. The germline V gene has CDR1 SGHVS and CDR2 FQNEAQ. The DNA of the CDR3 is TGTGCCAGCACCCGGCCGGCGGCAAGCCAGGACAATGAGCAGTTCTTC. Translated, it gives CASTRPAASQDNEQFF.

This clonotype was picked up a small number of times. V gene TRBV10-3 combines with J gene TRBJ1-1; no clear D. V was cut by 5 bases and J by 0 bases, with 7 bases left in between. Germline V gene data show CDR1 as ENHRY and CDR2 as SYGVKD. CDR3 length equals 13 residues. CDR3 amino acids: CAISIEVNTEAFF. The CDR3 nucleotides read TGTGCCATCAGTATCGAGGTGAACACTGAAGCTTTCTTT.

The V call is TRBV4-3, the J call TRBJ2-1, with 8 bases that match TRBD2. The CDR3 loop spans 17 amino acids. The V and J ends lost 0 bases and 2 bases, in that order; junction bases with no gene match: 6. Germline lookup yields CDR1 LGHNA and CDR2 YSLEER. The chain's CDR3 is CASSQEPSGGAYNEQFF. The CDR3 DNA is TGCGCCAGCAGCCAAGAGCCCTCGGGGGGGGCCTACAATGAGCAGTTCTTC.

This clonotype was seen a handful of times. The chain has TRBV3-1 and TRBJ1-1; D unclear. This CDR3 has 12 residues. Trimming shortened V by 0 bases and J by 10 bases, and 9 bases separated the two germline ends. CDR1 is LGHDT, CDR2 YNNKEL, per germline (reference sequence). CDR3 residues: CASSQDVRGAFF. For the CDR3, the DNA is TGTGCCAGCAGCCAAGATGTCCGGGGAGCTTTCTTT.

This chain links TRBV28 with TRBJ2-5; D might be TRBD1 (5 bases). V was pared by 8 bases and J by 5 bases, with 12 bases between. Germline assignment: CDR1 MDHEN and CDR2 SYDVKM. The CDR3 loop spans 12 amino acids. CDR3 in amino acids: CASGSGLETQYF. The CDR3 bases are TGTGCCAGCGGGTCAGGGTTGGAGACCCAGTACTTC.

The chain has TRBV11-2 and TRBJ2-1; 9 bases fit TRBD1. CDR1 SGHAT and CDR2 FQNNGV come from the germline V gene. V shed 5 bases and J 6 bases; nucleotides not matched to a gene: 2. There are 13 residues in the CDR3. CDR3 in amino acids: CASSQTGGNEQFF. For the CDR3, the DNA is TGTGCCAGCAGCCAGACAGGGGGCAATGAGCAGTTCTTC.

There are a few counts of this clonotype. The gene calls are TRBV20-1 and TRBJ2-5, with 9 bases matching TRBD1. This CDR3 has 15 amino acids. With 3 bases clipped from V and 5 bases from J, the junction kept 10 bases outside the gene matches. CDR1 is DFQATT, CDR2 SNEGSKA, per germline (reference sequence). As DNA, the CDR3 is TGCAGTGCTAGCGCCGGGACAGGGTATGCGGAGACCCAGTACTTC. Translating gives CSASAGTGYAETQYF.

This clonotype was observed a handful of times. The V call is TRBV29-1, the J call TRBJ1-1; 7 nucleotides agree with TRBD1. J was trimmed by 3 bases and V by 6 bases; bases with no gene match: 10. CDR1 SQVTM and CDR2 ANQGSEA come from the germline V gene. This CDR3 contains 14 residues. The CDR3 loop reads CSVLRQGRYTEAFF. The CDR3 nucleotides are TGCAGCGTACTCCGACAGGGCCGCTACACTGAAGCTTTCTTT.

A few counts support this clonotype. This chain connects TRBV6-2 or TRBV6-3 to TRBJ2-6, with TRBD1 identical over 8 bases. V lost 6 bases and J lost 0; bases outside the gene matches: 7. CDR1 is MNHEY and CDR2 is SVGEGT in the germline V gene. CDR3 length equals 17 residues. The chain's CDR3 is CASRNTGGSSGANVLTF. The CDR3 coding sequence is TGTGCCAGCAGAAATACAGGGGGAAGCTCTGGGGCCAACGTCCTGACTTTC.

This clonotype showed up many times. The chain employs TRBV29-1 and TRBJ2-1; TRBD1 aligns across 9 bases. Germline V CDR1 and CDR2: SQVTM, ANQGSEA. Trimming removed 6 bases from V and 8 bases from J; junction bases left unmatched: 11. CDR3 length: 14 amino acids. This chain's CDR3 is CSVDQGQGNDEQFF. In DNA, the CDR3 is TGCAGCGTGGACCAGGGACAGGGAAACGATGAGCAGTTCTTC.